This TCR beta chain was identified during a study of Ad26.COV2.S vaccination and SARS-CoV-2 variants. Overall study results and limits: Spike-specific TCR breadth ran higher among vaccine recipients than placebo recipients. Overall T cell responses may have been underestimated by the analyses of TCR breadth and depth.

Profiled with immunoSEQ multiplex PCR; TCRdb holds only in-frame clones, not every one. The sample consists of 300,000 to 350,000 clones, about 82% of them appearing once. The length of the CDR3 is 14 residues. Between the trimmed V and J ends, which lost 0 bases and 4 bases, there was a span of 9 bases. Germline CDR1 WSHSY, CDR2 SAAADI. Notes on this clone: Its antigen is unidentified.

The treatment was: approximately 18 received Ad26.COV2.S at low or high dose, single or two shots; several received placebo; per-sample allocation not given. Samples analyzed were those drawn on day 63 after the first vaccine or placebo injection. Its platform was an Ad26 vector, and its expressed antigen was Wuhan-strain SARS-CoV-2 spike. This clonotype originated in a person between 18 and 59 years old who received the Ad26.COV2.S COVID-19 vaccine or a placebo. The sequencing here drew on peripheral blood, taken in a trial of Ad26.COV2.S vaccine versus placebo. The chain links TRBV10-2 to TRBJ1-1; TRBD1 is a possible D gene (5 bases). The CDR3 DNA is TGCGCCAGCAGTGAGTCGAAGGGGATCACTGAAGCTTTCTTT. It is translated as CASSESKGITEAFF.